A single sample gave rise to the 28 T cell receptor beta chains below, sequenced in a study of cytomegalovirus exposure and HLA in healthy donors. The method was immunoSEQ multiplex PCR; TCRdb's version includes in-frame clones alone and lacks a portion of them. The profile shows about 140,000 clones, roughly 86% of them singletons. The sequenced sample consisted of PBMCs. Source of these receptors: a woman in her 30s in good health and CMV-seronegative.

The chain links TRBV5-1 to TRBJ2-7; D remains unclear. Trimming removed 4 bases from V and 0 bases from J, with 8 bases in between. The CDR3 has 13 residues. The germline gives CDR1 SGHRS, CDR2 YFSETQ. For the CDR3, the DNA is TGCGCCAGCAGCGTCATCAGCTCCTACGAGCAGTACTTC. Amino acids: CASSVISSYEQYF.

The CDR3 loop reads CASSTGRDTEAFF. CDR3 bases: TGTGCCAGTAGCACAGGGCGGGACACTGAAGCTTTCTTT. V gene TRBV27 combines with J gene TRBJ1-1, with D perhaps matching TRBD1 (6 bases). V was shortened by 9 bases and J by 3 bases, with 14 bases between the two germline ends. Germline CDR1 reads MNHEY; CDR2 reads SMNVEV (reference sequence). CDR3 length: 13 residues.

The chain is built from TRBV6-5 and TRBJ1-5; 9 bases agree with TRBD1. CDR1 MNHEY and CDR2 SVGAGI come from the germline V gene. Germline trimming cut 0 bases from V and 2 bases from J; bases unmatched to any gene: 2. The CDR3 is 16 amino acids. The CDR3 sequence is CASSYSGTGRNQPQHF. Here the CDR3 DNA reads TGTGCCAGCAGTTACTCGGGGACAGGGCGCAATCAGCCCCAGCATTTT.

This sequence joins TRBV5-1 and TRBJ1-1; D uncertain. From germline, CDR1 is SGHRS and CDR2 YFSETQ. The CDR3 is made up of 14 amino acids. The V and J ends lost 3 bases and 4 bases respectively, with 13 bases between them. This chain's CDR3 is CASSWEGSPTEAFF. CDR3 DNA sequence: TGCGCCAGCAGCTGGGAGGGTTCCCCCACTGAAGCTTTCTTT.

The V call is TRBV6-6, the J call TRBJ1-4, with 10 bases aligning to TRBD1. The CDR3 is 14 amino acids. V lost 6 bases, J lost 5 bases, and 3 bases stayed unmatched. Per germline, CDR1 MNHNY and CDR2 SVGAGI (reference sequence). The CDR3 bases are TGTGCCAGCAGCGGGGACAGGGGAAATGAAAAACTGTTTTTT. Amino acids: CASSGDRGNEKLFF.

V gene TRBV19 combines with J gene TRBJ1-1; no definite D call. CDR3 length: 16 residues. V was trimmed by 4 bases and J by 8 bases, leaving 23 bases between them. In germline, CDR1 is LNHDA, CDR2 SQIVND (reference sequence). The CDR3 DNA follows: TGTGCCAGTAGTACCTCGACCCTATACGCGGCAAGAGAAGCTTTCTTT. Translation gives CASSTSTLYAAREAFF.

Ten or more counts support this clone. The chain is built from TRBV4-2 and TRBJ1-5; no clear D. V was pared by 0 bases and J by 4 bases, with 13 bases between. From germline, CDR1 is LGHNA and CDR2 YNFKEQ. CDR3 length: 16 residues. The CDR3 DNA is TGTGCCAGCAGCCAAGAGACCGGGAGCCCAAATCAGCCCCAGCATTTT. Amino acids: CASSQETGSPNQPQHF.

This clone was detected once. The chain couples TRBV19 to TRBJ1-3; no clear D gene. Per germline, CDR1 LNHDA and CDR2 SQIVND (reference sequence). The V end lost 1 base, the J end lost 5 bases, and 12 bases lay between the germline ends. CDR3 size: 15 residues. Here the CDR3 DNA reads TGTGCCAGTAGTATAGCGTCGGGTCCGCGAAACACCATATATTTT. Translation: CASSIASGPRNTIYF.

This clone was recorded only once. The chain carries TRBV6-1 and TRBJ2-1; 9 bases agree with TRBD1. The V and J ends lost 1 base and 12 bases, in that order; junction bases with no gene match: 7. Per the germline V gene, CDR1 is MNHNS and CDR2 is SASEGT. This CDR3 has 14 residues. The CDR3 sequence: CASSEGPGTGWQFF. CDR3 nucleotide sequence: TGTGCCAGCAGTGAAGGTCCCGGGACAGGGTGGCAGTTCTTC.

The V gene is TRBV5-1, the J gene TRBJ2-7; possible D gene TRBD1, 6 bases. Germline V gene sequence: CDR1 SGHRS, CDR2 YFSETQ. This CDR3 spans 14 amino acids. Trimming removed 1 base at V and 5 bases at J, with 13 bases between. CDR3 sequence (DNA): TGCGCCAGCAGCTTGACAGGGAGTCGCAACGAGCAGTACTTC. Its translation: CASSLTGSRNEQYF.

This clone turned up a few times. The chain carries TRBV14 and TRBJ1-2; TRBD1 aligns across 11 bases. V was clipped by 4 bases and J by 5 bases; unmatched bases: 9. Germline loops: CDR1 SGHDN, CDR2 FVKESK. The CDR3 length is 16 residues. The CDR3 spells CASSPLGQGARYGYTF. CDR3 nucleotides: TGTGCCAGCAGCCCCCTCGGACAGGGGGCGCGTTATGGCTACACCTTC.

The chain combines TRBV6-1 with TRBJ1-1, with 8 bases identical to TRBD1. The CDR3 totals 16 residues. With V trimmed by 4 bases and J by 4 bases, 11 bases remained unmatched. Germline loops: CDR1 MNHNS, CDR2 SASEGT. This CDR3 reads CASSATQGAVGTEAFF. CDR3 nucleotide sequence: TGTGCCAGCAGTGCTACCCAGGGGGCGGTTGGCACTGAAGCTTTCTTT.

This chain links TRBV19 with TRBJ1-4; possibly TRBD1 for D (6 bases). From germline, CDR1 is LNHDA and CDR2 SQIVND (reference sequence). The CDR3 runs 16 residues. Trimming removed 2 bases from V and 8 bases from J, with 18 bases in between. The CDR3 coding sequence is TGTGCCAGTAGTATAAGGGCCGGGGGGGCCGGCGAAAAACTGTTTTTT. Its protein is CASSIRAGGAGEKLFF.

J is TRBJ2-2 and V is TRBV11-3; tentative D call: TRBD2 (6 bases). The length of the CDR3 is 15 residues. V lost 3 bases and J lost 3, with 11 bases in between. Germline CDR1 is SGHNT and CDR2 is YENEEA. The CDR3 bases are TGTGCCAGCAGCTTGGAGGGACCTTACACCGGGGAGCTGTTTTTT. Translated, it gives CASSLEGPYTGELFF.

This rearrangement joins TRBV29-1 to TRBJ2-1; TRBD2 agrees at 12 bases. CDR1 and CDR2 (germline): SQVTM, ANQGSEA. CDR3 size: 13 residues. Trimming at V came to 6 bases and at J to 7 bases, leaving 4 bases not matched to a gene. In nucleotides, the CDR3 is TGCAGCGTCTTAACTAGCGGGGGGAATGAGCAGTTCTTC. Translated, it gives CSVLTSGGNEQFF.

The chain recombines TRBV7-9 with TRBJ2-7; the D gene is possibly TRBD2 (6 bases). Germline V gene sequence: CDR1 SEHNR, CDR2 FQNEAQ (reference sequence). The CDR3 runs to 15 residues. Trimming took off 2 bases at V and 3 bases at J, with 14 bases between the two ends. Here the CDR3 reads CASSLYSGGVYEQYF. The CDR3 DNA follows: TGTGCCAGCAGCTTATACTCTGGCGGGGTCTACGAGCAGTACTTC.

V and J are TRBV7-2 and TRBJ2-3, with TRBD2 matching over 13 bases. The CDR3 totals 16 residues. Germline V gene lookup returns CDR1 SGHTA and CDR2 FQGNSA. J gave up 2 bases and V 2 bases, and 1 base lay outside the gene matches. CDR3 amino acids: CASSLTSGGATDTQYF. DNA for the CDR3: TGTGCCAGCAGCTTAACTAGCGGGGGGGCCACAGATACGCAGTATTTT.

The chain uses TRBV11-2 and TRBJ2-3; the match to TRBD2 covers 9 bases. Germline V gene sequence: CDR1 SGHAT, CDR2 FQNNGV. The CDR3 is 17 residues long. Trimming took 5 bases from V and 5 from J; bases not matched to a gene: 14. The CDR3 DNA sequence: TGTGCCAGCAGCCAAAAAACAGGGCTAGCGGGGTTAGATACGCAGTATTTT. Translated: CASSQKTGLAGLDTQYF.

The chain carries TRBV14 and TRBJ2-7, with TRBD2 matching 11 bases. This CDR3 region has 18 residues. Germline CDR1 reads SGHDN; CDR2 reads FVKESK. Germline trimming cut 4 bases from V and 0 bases from J; bases unmatched to any gene: 11. The CDR3 sequence: CASSPRRLAGGPSYEQYF. CDR3 DNA sequence: TGTGCCAGCAGCCCCCGGCGTCTAGCGGGGGGCCCCTCCTACGAGCAGTACTTC.

This clone occurred once. The V call is TRBV5-1, the J call TRBJ2-4; TRBD2 agrees at 9 bases. This CDR3 comprises 16 residues. V was pared by 4 bases and J by 7 bases, with 12 bases of the junction left unmatched. CDR1 is SGHRS, CDR2 YFSETQ, per germline. The CDR3 nucleotides are TGCGCCAGCAGCCCGGGGACTAGCCGAGAAAGGAACATTCAGTACTTC. Translated: CASSPGTSRERNIQYF.

The rearrangement uses TRBV21-1 and TRBJ1-1. TRBV21-1 is flagged as a pseudogene. This CDR3 contains 18 residues. The CDR3 DNA reads as TGTGCCAGCAGCACACTGTGGGCATGGGAGACGCAGAACACTGAAGCTTTCTTT. Translating it yields CASSTLWAWETQNTEAFF.

The chain combines TRBV28 with TRBJ2-7; D perhaps matches TRBD1 (5 bases). V lost 2 bases to trimming and J lost 3 bases, with 11 bases between them. This CDR3 contains 14 residues. Germline values: CDR1 MDHEN, CDR2 SYDVKM. The CDR3 is CASSLVGVDYEQYF. CDR3 DNA sequence: TGTGCCAGCAGTTTAGTAGGGGTCGACTACGAGCAGTACTTC.

This clone was recorded only once. The V and J genes are TRBV9 and TRBJ1-4; D is unresolved. V was shortened by 3 bases and J by 4 bases, with 10 bases between the two germline ends. The CDR3 extends over 14 amino acids. Germline-derived CDR1 and CDR2 are SGDLS and YYNGEE. The CDR3 loop reads CASSANTGNEKLFF. The CDR3 DNA follows: TGTGCCAGCAGCGCGAACACGGGTAATGAAAAACTGTTTTTT. Drawing the rest from reference TRBV9 and TRBJ1-4, the complete variable domain is DSGVTQTPKHLITATGQRVTLRCSPRSGDLSVYWYQQSLDQGLQFLIQYYNGEERAKGNILERFSAQQFPDLHSELNLSSLELGDSALYFCASSANTGNEKLFFGSGTQLSVL.

This rearrangement joins TRBV6-1 to TRBJ2-5; no clear D gene. Trimming removed 2 bases at V and 4 bases at J, with 11 bases between. Looked up from germline, CDR1 is MNHNS and CDR2 is SASEGT. The CDR3 is made up of 14 amino acids. As DNA, the CDR3 is TGTGCCAGCAGTGAATCCCTAGACTCAGAGACCCAGTACTTC. Translation: CASSESLDSETQYF.

This chain uses TRBV4-2 with TRBJ2-2, with TRBD1 identical over 9 bases. Germline assignment: CDR1 LGHNA and CDR2 YNFKEQ. CDR3 length: 15 residues. J lost 6 bases, V lost 4 bases, and 6 bases had no gene match. The CDR3 nucleotides read TGTGCCAGCAGCCGACAGGGGGAGTATTCCGGGGAGCTGTTTTTT. Protein sequence: CASSRQGEYSGELFF.

The CDR3 bases are TGTGCCACCAGCAGAGGAGGGAGTAACGGGGATGAAAAACTGTTTTTT. Translating it yields CATSRGGSNGDEKLFF. The V gene is TRBV15, the J gene TRBJ1-4; D gene ambiguous. Germline CDR1 and CDR2: LNHNV and YYDKDF (reference sequence). Trimming took off 1 base at V and 6 bases at J, with 15 bases between the two ends. CDR3 length: 16 amino acids.

The J gene is TRBJ1-4, the V gene TRBV5-6; 7 bases map to TRBD1. CDR3 length: 14 residues. The germline CDR1 and CDR2 sequences are SGHDT and YYEEEE. V lost 4 bases to trimming and J lost 6 bases; unmatched junction nucleotides: 6. In nucleotides, the CDR3 is TGTGCCAGCAGCGAGGGACAGCTAGATGAAAAACTGTTTTTT. This gives the protein CASSEGQLDEKLFF. Complete variable domain (other parts from reference TRBV5-6 and TRBJ1-4): DAGVTQSPTHLIKTRGQQVTLRCSPKSGHDTVSWYQQALGQGPQFIFQYYEEEERQRGNFPDRFSGHQFPNYSSELNVNALLLGDSALYLCASSEGQLDEKLFFGSGTQLSVL.

The chain couples TRBV7-6 to TRBJ2-1; TRBD1 might be the D (7 bases). V lost 5 bases to trimming and J lost 8 bases, with 22 bases between them. Germline V gene sequence: CDR1 SGHVS, CDR2 FNYEAQ. The CDR3 has 16 amino acids. CDR3 nucleotides: TGTGCCAGCAGCCCCTCTGGCGGGACAGCCCTGGATGAGCAGTTCTTC. It specifies CASSPSGGTALDEQFF.